These 2 T cell receptor beta chains were sequenced from one sample in a study of identical twins. A single record per CDR3 protein comes from TCRdb applying MiXCR to the 5' RACE reads. The table lists 700,000 or so distinct CDR3 sequences, approximately 9% of them singletons. Another study also made use of these data, one on yellow fever vaccine responses in identical twins.

The specimen was PBMCs. These receptor sequences come from a young woman in good health.

CDR3 DNA: TGTGCCAGCAGCTTTCCGGGGGACGAGCAGTACTTC. It yields the protein CASSFPGDEQYF. The chain links TRBV5-6 to TRBJ2-7, with D possibly TRBD2 on 6 matching bases. Deletions cut 2 bases from V and 5 bases from J, with 8 bases between. This CDR3 region has 12 residues. Germline assignment: CDR1 SGHDT and CDR2 YYEEEE.

The sample holds many counts of this clonotype. V is TRBV12-3 or TRBV12-4 and J is TRBJ1-2; TRBD1 matches 8 bases. The CDR3 runs to 13 residues. V shed 7 bases and J 8 bases; nucleotides not matched to a gene: 9. The CDR3 spells CASKGTGPGGYTF. The CDR3 DNA sequence: TGTGCCAGCAAGGGGACAGGACCGGGAGGCTACACCTTC.